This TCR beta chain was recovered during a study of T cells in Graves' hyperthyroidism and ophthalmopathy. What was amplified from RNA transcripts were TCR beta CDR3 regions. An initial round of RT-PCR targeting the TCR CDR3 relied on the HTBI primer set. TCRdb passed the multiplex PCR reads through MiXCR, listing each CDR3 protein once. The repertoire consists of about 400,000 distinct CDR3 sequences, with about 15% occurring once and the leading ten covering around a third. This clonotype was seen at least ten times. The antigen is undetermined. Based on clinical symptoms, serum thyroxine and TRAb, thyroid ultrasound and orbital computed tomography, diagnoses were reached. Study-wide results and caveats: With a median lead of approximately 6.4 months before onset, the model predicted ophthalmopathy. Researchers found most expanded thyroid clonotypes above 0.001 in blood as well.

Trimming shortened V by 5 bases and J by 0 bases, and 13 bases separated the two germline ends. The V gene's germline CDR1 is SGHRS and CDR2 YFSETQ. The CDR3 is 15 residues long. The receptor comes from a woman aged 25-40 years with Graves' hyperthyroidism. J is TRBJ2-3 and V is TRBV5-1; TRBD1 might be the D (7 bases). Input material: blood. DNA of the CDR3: TGCGCCAGCAGACCACAGGGGACTAGCACAGATACGCAGTATTTT. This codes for CASRPQGTSTDTQYF.